Sequencing of this T cell receptor beta chain was carried out in a study of T cell changes during pregnancy in multiple sclerosis. The method was immunoSEQ multiplex PCR; TCRdb's version includes in-frame clones alone and lacks a portion of them. The sample contains 50,000 to 80,000 clones, roughly nine tenths of which appear only once. The germline V gene has CDR1 MNHEY and CDR2 SMNVEV (reference sequence). This CDR3 is built from 14 residues. V lost 5 bases, J lost 1 base, and 12 bases lay in between. On this clone: This CDR3 is also generated by other DNA sequences in the sample.

Sequenced material: CD8+ T cells from peripheral blood mononuclear cells, taken before pregnancy. The receptor was derived from a female donor with multiple sclerosis, enrolled in a pregnancy study. The J gene is TRBJ2-7, the V gene TRBV27, with D maybe TRBD2 (6 bases). This CDR3 is CASSLGGESYEQYF. CDR3 nucleotide sequence: TGTGCCAGCAGTCTTGGAGGGGAATCCTACGAGCAGTACTTC.